This T cell receptor (beta chain) was identified in a study of monozygotic twins with inflammatory bowel disease (dated by TCRdb to 2018 to 2020). About the study as a whole: A total of 28 monozygotic twin pairs were included in the full study, comprising nine German pairs (four IBD-concordant, five IBD-discordant) and 19 IBD-discordant Danish pairs. Within discordant pairs, disease-associated traits were sought mainly by comparing IBD patients with their genetically identical healthy co-twins. Each individual had, on average, about 151 000 unique TCRalpha sequences and 181 000 unique TCRbeta sequences available for analysis.

With respect to this clonotype: The clone's antigen remains unknown.

Including the terminal cysteine and phenylalanine, the CDR3 comprises 16 residues. DNA for this receptor is not on file. Sequences KGHSH (CDR1) and LQKENI (CDR2) are obtained from the germline V gene. From each donor, a roughly 2.6 ml peripheral blood sample was collected into PAXgene tubes and stored at -80 degrees C. Without any T cell sorting, total RNA was extracted from whole blood using the PAXgene blood miRNA kit on an automated QIAcube. Peripheral blood from monozygotic twin pairs who were concordant or discordant for inflammatory bowel disease underwent deep TCRalpha and TCRbeta repertoire profiling using unique molecular barcoding. Smoking habits were recorded for all twin pairs, and individuals were classified as current, former or never smokers. The paper's findings and limits, for the study overall: Compared with healthy twins, IBD patients shared fewer clonotypes with other individuals, and the difference was most pronounced in patients with signs of disease activity. Repertoire similarity did not differ between concordant and discordant twins, which could be due to limited statistical power. Background noise and inter-individual variability may have been introduced into the repertoires by the differing immunosuppressive treatments among patients. IBD patients had lower TCRbeta repertoire diversity, measured by the inverse Simpson index, than their healthy co-twins. No single strong signal or clonotype linked to IBD turned up in the results, so the idea that one exists was not supported. Distinction between different T cell subtypes could not be achieved in the analysis.

Receptor libraries were prepared by 5' RACE. Each TCR library was prepared from about 4,000 ng of total RNA. For each sample, cDNA was synthesized in eight separate reactions using SMARTScribe reverse transcriptase. During cDNA synthesis, template switching was used to introduce unique molecular identifiers that contained a 6-nucleotide sample barcode. Two nested PCRs of 16 and 9 cycles amplified the TCRalpha and TCRbeta cDNA, and bead purification followed each PCR. Before amplification, the cDNA was treated with uracil DNA-glycosylase and purified using the QIAquick PCR purification kit. In the second PCR, Illumina TruSeq-compatible adapters and sample-specific barcodes were added. TapeStation and Qubit were used to check library quality and concentration, and around 5.3 ng of each library was pooled. The pooled libraries were sequenced with 2 x 100 bp reads and custom sequencing primers on an Illumina HiSeq2500 single-index Rapid Run. The study's own analysis went as follows. PCR and sequencing errors were corrected by UMI-based consensus assembly using MiGEC version 1.2.6. V(D)J alignment, clonotype assembly and CDR3 extraction were performed with MiXCR version 2.1.1. To normalise gene usage, clonotype sharing and MAIT/NKT TCR abundance, the top 1000, 10 000 and 20 000 clonotypes in each sample were analysed. Diversity was computed as the inverse Simpson index with the vegan R package after downsampling to 27 000 UMIs. Statistical testing used paired Mann-Whitney U tests on the discordant twin pairs and applied Benjamini-Hochberg correction for multiple testing. TCRdb reprocessed the public reads and reports one entry per CDR3 protein sequence, without DNA. TCRdb, rather than the study authors, made the V and J calls. The record for this sample contains about 300,000 distinct CDR3 sequences. Of the sample, over 5% falls within the top ten clones.

The chain joins TRBV18 to TRBJ2-7; the D gene TCRdb calls, TRBD2, cannot be checked with no DNA. The TCR was taken from a human donor with ulcerative colitis or Crohn's disease, or a healthy co-twin of an affected twin (not recorded which). The sequencing sample was made of blood. The CDR3 loop reads CASSPLAGPSSYEQYF.